These 2 T cell receptor beta chains originate from one sample sequenced in a study of blood T cells in healthy people across ages. Combining a sample-barcoded 5' primer with a J-beta primer mix, a second PCR ran for about 7 to 11 cycles. MiXCR was run by TCRdb on the 5' RACE reads, yielding one entry per CDR3 protein. The data contain about 720,000 distinct CDR3 sequences, around a fifth of them seen just once; the ten biggest clones take up under 25%. Specimen: blood. These receptors were obtained from a man aged 65 to 79 in good health.

The gene calls are TRBV3-1 and TRBJ2-3; 9 bases are a match to TRBD2. This CDR3 is built from 16 residues. Looked up from germline, CDR1 is LGHDT and CDR2 is YNNKEL (reference sequence). The V segment lost 1 base and the J segment 7 bases; nucleotides outside the gene matches: 9. As DNA, the CDR3 is TGTGCCAGCAGCCAAGGGCAGGCGGGGGGGCTATATACGCAGTATTTT. This sequence encodes CASSQGQAGGLYTQYF.

This clonotype has only a few counts. The junction differs from germline at one of its ends, possibly a read error. This rearrangement joins TRBV20-1 to TRBJ1-1; D ambiguous. CDR1 DFQATT and CDR2 SNEGSKA come from the germline V gene (reference sequence). The CDR3 is 14 residues long. CDR3 protein: CSASLLSLDTEAFF. The CDR3 coding sequence is TGCAGCGCTAGCCTACTTTCGTTGGACACTGAAGCTTTCTTT.